The rows below give T cell receptor beta chains drawn from one sample of a study of blood T cells in healthy people across ages. One entry per CDR3 protein, called by TCRdb with MiXCR from the 5' RACE reads. The sample contains over 950,000 distinct CDR3 sequences, just over 50% of which appear only once. Sequencing was done on a sample of blood. The receptors shown here come from a woman aged 60-75 years in good health. Both conserved end residues are part of each CDR3. A D gene is named only where the DNA matches it firmly. Size values are once, few and many counts, or a class for expanded clones, and some rows have none.

j_call: TRBJ2-7; d_call: TRBD2; v_call: TRBV11-2; clone_size: many; cdr3_nt: TGTGCCAGCAGTACCAACCCTTCGGGCGGGAGCTTCGGCTACGAGCAGTACTTC; cdr3_aa: CASSTNPSGGSFGYEQYF
j_call: TRBJ2-1; d_call: .; v_call: TRBV18; clone_size: .; cdr3_nt: TGTGCCAGCTCACCATCAGGGGTAAATGAGCAGTTCTTC; cdr3_aa: CASSPSGVNEQFF
j_call: TRBJ2-5; d_call: .; v_call: TRBV5-5; clone_size: once; cdr3_nt: TGTGCCAGCAGCTTTTGGGGGCAAGGAAGGGTTCTGGAGACCCAGTACTTC; cdr3_aa: CASSFWGQGRVLETQYF
j_call: TRBJ2-7; d_call: .; v_call: TRBV4-1; clone_size: .; cdr3_nt: TGCGCCAGCAGCCCCCTCCTCGGTTCGTCCTACGAGCAGTACTTC; cdr3_aa: CASSPLLGSSYEQYF
j_call: TRBJ2-4; d_call: TRBD2; v_call: TRBV9; clone_size: few; cdr3_nt: TGTGCCAGCAGCTTCGAGCGGGAGGGGTACATTCAGTACTTC; cdr3_aa: CASSFEREGYIQYF
j_call: TRBJ2-7; d_call: TRBD2; v_call: TRBV29-1; clone_size: few; cdr3_nt: TGCAGCGTTGTGAGTCGAGCGGGGGCCTACGAGCAGTACTTC; cdr3_aa: CSVVSRAGAYEQYF
j_call: TRBJ2-3; d_call: .; v_call: TRBV30; clone_size: .; cdr3_nt: TGTGCCTGGATCCGGTTAAACACAGATACGCAGTATTTT; cdr3_aa: CAWIRLNTDTQYF
j_call: TRBJ2-7; d_call: TRBD2; v_call: TRBV28; clone_size: .; cdr3_nt: TGTGCCAGCAGTTTAATGGGACTAGCCCCTCACGAGCAGTACTTC; cdr3_aa: CASSLMGLAPHEQYF
j_call: TRBJ2-7; d_call: TRBD2; v_call: TRBV7-2; clone_size: .; cdr3_nt: TGTGCCAGCAGCGGGGAGGGCGGGAGGTTGAAGTACTTC; cdr3_aa: CASSGEGGRLKYF
j_call: TRBJ1-4; d_call: TRBD1; v_call: TRBV20-1; clone_size: .; cdr3_nt: TGCAGTGCTATCCCGGACAGGGCGCGGAATGAAAAACTGTTTTTT; cdr3_aa: CSAIPDRARNEKLFF
j_call: TRBJ2-7; d_call: TRBD2; v_call: TRBV28; clone_size: .; cdr3_nt: TGTGCCAGCAGCCCAGTGGGGACTATCTCCTACGAGCAGTACTTC; cdr3_aa: CASSPVGTISYEQYF
j_call: TRBJ2-3; d_call: .; v_call: TRBV4-2; clone_size: .; cdr3_nt: TGTGCCAGCAGAGCAGGAGCGGGAGATACGCAGTATTTT; cdr3_aa: CASRAGAGDTQYF
j_call: TRBJ2-5; d_call: .; v_call: TRBV5-1; clone_size: .; cdr3_nt: TGCGCCAGCAGCCTGGACGGGAGCTCCCCTGAGCAGTACTTC; cdr3_aa: CASSLDGSSPEQYF
j_call: TRBJ2-7; d_call: .; v_call: TRBV7-2; clone_size: few; cdr3_nt: TGTGCCAGCAGCTGGGTACAGGGCTACGAGCAGTACTTC; cdr3_aa: CASSWVQGYEQYF
j_call: TRBJ2-7; d_call: .; v_call: TRBV27; clone_size: .; cdr3_nt: TGTGCCAGCAGTTTATCGATACCGGCAGGGCTAGAGCAGTACTTC; cdr3_aa: CASSLSIPAGLEQYF
j_call: TRBJ2-1; d_call: TRBD2; v_call: TRBV11-2; clone_size: .; cdr3_nt: TGTGCCAGCAGCTTGGAAGGGGCTAGCGGGATCCCCTCCTACAATGAGCAGTTCTTC; cdr3_aa: CASSLEGASGIPSYNEQFF
j_call: TRBJ2-6; d_call: .; v_call: TRBV25-1; clone_size: .; cdr3_nt: TGTGCCAGCAGTGAATCCCTCGGACAGACCTCTGGGGCCAACGTCCTGACTTTC; cdr3_aa: CASSESLGQTSGANVLTF
j_call: TRBJ2-7; d_call: .; v_call: TRBV12-3/TRBV12-4; clone_size: .; cdr3_nt: TGTGCCAGCAGTCCCCGGACAGTTCCTTACGAGCAGTACTTC; cdr3_aa: CASSPRTVPYEQYF
j_call: TRBJ2-1; d_call: TRBD2; v_call: TRBV6-2/TRBV6-3; clone_size: once; cdr3_nt: TGTGCCAGCAGCCCCCTCCCCGGGACTAGCGGGCGAAGCTACAATGAGCAGTTCTTC; cdr3_aa: CASSPLPGTSGRSYNEQFF
j_call: TRBJ2-7; d_call: .; v_call: TRBV9; clone_size: .; cdr3_nt: TGTGCCAGAAGGCTAGCACCAACCCTGTACGAGCAGTACTTC; cdr3_aa: CARRLAPTLYEQYF
j_call: TRBJ2-7; d_call: TRBD2; v_call: TRBV10-3; clone_size: .; cdr3_nt: TGTGCCACGTCGCGGGGGGACTACGAGCAGTACTTC; cdr3_aa: CATSRGDYEQYF
j_call: TRBJ2-7; d_call: .; v_call: TRBV20-1; clone_size: .; cdr3_nt: TGCAGTGCTAGTAGTCGTGCCAGGGGTCACGAGCAGTACTTC; cdr3_aa: CSASSRARGHEQYF
j_call: TRBJ2-7; d_call: TRBD2; v_call: TRBV12-3/TRBV12-4; clone_size: .; cdr3_nt: TGTGCCAGCAGTTCCCTTTTTGGGACTAGCGGGAGATTTGGCTACGAGCAGTACTTC; cdr3_aa: CASSSLFGTSGRFGYEQYF
j_call: TRBJ2-5; d_call: .; v_call: TRBV2; clone_size: .; cdr3_nt: TGTGCCAGCAGCCCACGAAGGTTAAGACAAGAGACCCAGTACTTC; cdr3_aa: CASSPRRLRQETQYF
j_call: TRBJ2-7; d_call: TRBD1; v_call: TRBV3-1; clone_size: once; cdr3_nt: TGTGCCAGCAGCCAAGATCAGGGACAGGGGGCCCGCGAGCAGTACTTC; cdr3_aa: CASSQDQGQGAREQYF
j_call: TRBJ2-7; d_call: .; v_call: TRBV4-1; clone_size: medium-sized; cdr3_nt: TGCGCCAGCAGCCAAGACGTCCTCTCCTACGAGCAGTACTTC; cdr3_aa: CASSQDVLSYEQYF
j_call: TRBJ2-7; d_call: .; v_call: TRBV6-2/TRBV6-3; clone_size: .; cdr3_nt: TGTGCCAGCAGTCCATTTCCGTCCAGCGAGCAGTACTTC; cdr3_aa: CASSPFPSSEQYF
j_call: TRBJ2-7; d_call: TRBD2; v_call: TRBV6-6; clone_size: few; cdr3_nt: TGTGCCAGCAGTCCCTACGGGACTAGCGCTACCTACGAGCAGTACTTC; cdr3_aa: CASSPYGTSATYEQYF
j_call: TRBJ2-1; d_call: .; v_call: TRBV7-9; clone_size: .; cdr3_nt: TGTGCCAGCATCGACGGACGGGAGCAGTTCTTC; cdr3_aa: CASIDGREQFF
j_call: TRBJ2-2; d_call: TRBD2; v_call: TRBV29-1; clone_size: .; cdr3_nt: TGCAGCGTTGCAGAACTAGCGGGAGATGGCGGGGAGCTGTTTTTT; cdr3_aa: CSVAELAGDGGELFF
j_call: TRBJ1-2; d_call: .; v_call: TRBV29-1; clone_size: .; cdr3_nt: TGCAGCGTTGCACCAACCAGGGAAGGCTACACCTTC; cdr3_aa: CSVAPTREGYTF
j_call: TRBJ2-7; d_call: .; v_call: TRBV12-3/TRBV12-4; clone_size: once; cdr3_nt: TGTGCCAGCAGCTCCGGAGGGCCGTACAATGAGCAGTACTTC; cdr3_aa: CASSSGGPYNEQYF
j_call: TRBJ2-3; d_call: .; v_call: TRBV7-2; clone_size: .; cdr3_nt: TGTGCCAGCAGCTTTTCGAGGGCCCCCATAGATACGCAGTATTTT; cdr3_aa: CASSFSRAPIDTQYF
j_call: TRBJ2-5; d_call: TRBD1; v_call: TRBV29-1; clone_size: .; cdr3_nt: TGCAGCGTTGGAAGACAGGGAGAGACCCAGTACTTC; cdr3_aa: CSVGRQGETQYF
j_call: TRBJ2-1; d_call: TRBD1; v_call: TRBV3-1; clone_size: few; cdr3_nt: TGTGCCAGCAGGGAGACAGGGGGCGATGGTTCCTACAATGAGCAGTTCTTC; cdr3_aa: CASRETGGDGSYNEQFF
j_call: TRBJ2-7; d_call: .; v_call: TRBV18; clone_size: .; cdr3_nt: TGTGCCAGCTCGCCCAGGGAGCCCTACGAGCAGTACTTC; cdr3_aa: CASSPREPYEQYF
j_call: TRBJ2-7; d_call: .; v_call: TRBV12-3/TRBV12-4; clone_size: .; cdr3_nt: TGTGCCAGCACTCATCGCGGGCCCGAGCAGTACTTC; cdr3_aa: CASTHRGPEQYF
j_call: TRBJ2-5; d_call: TRBD2; v_call: TRBV6-5; clone_size: few; cdr3_nt: TGTGCCAGCAGCCCTGCCGGGACTAGCGCTTCTAGGCAGTACTTC; cdr3_aa: CASSPAGTSASRQYF
j_call: TRBJ2-1; d_call: TRBD2; v_call: TRBV28; clone_size: .; cdr3_nt: TGTGCCAGCAGTTCTCCCCCCTCGGTTGTGACTAGCGACTGGATCGATGAGCAGTTCTTC; cdr3_aa: CASSSPPSVVTSDWIDEQFF
j_call: TRBJ2-3; d_call: TRBD2; v_call: TRBV12-3/TRBV12-4; clone_size: many; cdr3_nt: TGTGCCAGCAGTTTAGGGACTAGCGGGAGCACAGATACGCAGTATTTT; cdr3_aa: CASSLGTSGSTDTQYF
j_call: TRBJ2-2; d_call: TRBD1; v_call: TRBV5-1; clone_size: few; cdr3_nt: TGCGCCAGCAGCTGGGGACAGGGCACCGGGGAGCTGTTTTTT; cdr3_aa: CASSWGQGTGELFF
j_call: TRBJ2-7; d_call: .; v_call: TRBV20-1; clone_size: .; cdr3_nt: TGCAGTGCTAGTATACTGGGGGAGCAGTACTTC; cdr3_aa: CSASILGEQYF
j_call: TRBJ2-6; d_call: .; v_call: TRBV28; clone_size: .; cdr3_nt: TGTACCAGCACCTTACGCTCTGGGGCCAACGTCCTGACTTTC; cdr3_aa: CTSTLRSGANVLTF
j_call: TRBJ2-6; d_call: .; v_call: TRBV29-1; clone_size: many; cdr3_nt: TGCAGCGTTGAAGGACACGCAGGTGACTCTGGGGCCAACGTCCTGACTTTC; cdr3_aa: CSVEGHAGDSGANVLTF
j_call: TRBJ2-5; d_call: TRBD2; v_call: TRBV6-2/TRBV6-3; clone_size: once; cdr3_nt: TGTGCCAGCAGTTACGGCCTTAGCGGGGAAGAGACCCAGTACTTC; cdr3_aa: CASSYGLSGEETQYF
j_call: TRBJ1-6; d_call: TRBD1; v_call: TRBV27; clone_size: .; cdr3_nt: TGTGCCAGCAGTTCCCGGACAGGGGCGGATTCACCCCTCCACTTT; cdr3_aa: CASSSRTGADSPLHF